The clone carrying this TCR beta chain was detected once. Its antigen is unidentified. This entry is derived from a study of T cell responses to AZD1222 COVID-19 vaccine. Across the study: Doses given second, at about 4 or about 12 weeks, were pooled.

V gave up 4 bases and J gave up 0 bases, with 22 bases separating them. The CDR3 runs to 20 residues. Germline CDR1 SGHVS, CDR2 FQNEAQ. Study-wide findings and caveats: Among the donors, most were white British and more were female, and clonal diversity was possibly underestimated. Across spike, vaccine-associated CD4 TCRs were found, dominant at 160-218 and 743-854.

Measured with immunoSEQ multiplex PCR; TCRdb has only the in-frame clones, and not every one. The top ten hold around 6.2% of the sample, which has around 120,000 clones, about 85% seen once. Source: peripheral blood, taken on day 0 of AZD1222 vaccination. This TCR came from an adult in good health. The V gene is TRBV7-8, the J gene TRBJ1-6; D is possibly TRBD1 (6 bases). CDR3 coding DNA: TGTGCCAGCAGCTCGACAGGAAGTTCTAGCAGGTCCTCCTATAATTCACCCCTCCACTTT. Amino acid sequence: CASSSTGSSSRSSYNSPLHF. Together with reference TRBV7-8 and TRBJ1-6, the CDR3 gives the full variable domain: GAGVSQSPRYKVAKRGQDVALRCDPISGHVSLFWYQQALGQGPEFLTYFQNEAQLDKSGLPSDRFFAERPEGSVSTLKIQRTQQEDSAVYLCASSSTGSSSRSSYNSPLHFGNGTRLTVT.